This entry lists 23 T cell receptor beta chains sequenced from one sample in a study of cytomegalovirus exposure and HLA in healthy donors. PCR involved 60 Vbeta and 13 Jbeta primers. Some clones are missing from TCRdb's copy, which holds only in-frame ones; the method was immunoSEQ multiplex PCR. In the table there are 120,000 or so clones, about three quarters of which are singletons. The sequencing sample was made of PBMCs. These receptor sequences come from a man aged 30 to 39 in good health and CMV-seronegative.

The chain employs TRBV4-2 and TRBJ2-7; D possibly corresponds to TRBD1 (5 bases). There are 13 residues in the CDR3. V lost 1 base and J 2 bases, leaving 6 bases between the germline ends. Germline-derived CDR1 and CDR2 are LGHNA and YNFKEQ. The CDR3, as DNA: TGTGCCAGCAGCCAAGGACAGACCTACGAGCAGTACTTC. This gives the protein CASSQGQTYEQYF.

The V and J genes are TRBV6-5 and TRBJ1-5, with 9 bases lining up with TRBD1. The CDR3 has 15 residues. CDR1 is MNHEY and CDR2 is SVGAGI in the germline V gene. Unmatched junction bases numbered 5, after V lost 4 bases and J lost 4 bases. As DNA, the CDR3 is TGTGCCAGCAGTTCGACAGGGGGACGGAATCAGCCCCAGCATTTT. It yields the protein CASSSTGGRNQPQHF.

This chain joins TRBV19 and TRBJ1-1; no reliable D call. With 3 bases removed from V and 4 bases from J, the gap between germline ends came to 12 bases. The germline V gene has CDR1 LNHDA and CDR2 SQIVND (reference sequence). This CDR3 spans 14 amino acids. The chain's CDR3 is CASSIGPKSTEAFF. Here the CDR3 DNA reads TGTGCCAGTAGTATTGGGCCGAAGTCCACTGAAGCTTTCTTT. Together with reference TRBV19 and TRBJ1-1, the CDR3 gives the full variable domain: DGGITQSPKYLFRKEGQNVTLSCEQNLNHDAMYWYRQDPGQGLRLIYYSQIVNDFQKGDIAEGYSVSREKKESFPLTVTSAQKNPTAFYLCASSIGPKSTEAFFGQGTRLTVV.

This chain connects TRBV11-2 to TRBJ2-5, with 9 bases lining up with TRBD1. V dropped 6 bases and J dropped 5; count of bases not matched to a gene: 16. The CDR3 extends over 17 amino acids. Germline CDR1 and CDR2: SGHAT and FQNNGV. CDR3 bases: TGTGCCAGCAGTTCGACCCTAACCGGGACAGGGATGGAGACCCAGTACTTC. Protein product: CASSSTLTGTGMETQYF.

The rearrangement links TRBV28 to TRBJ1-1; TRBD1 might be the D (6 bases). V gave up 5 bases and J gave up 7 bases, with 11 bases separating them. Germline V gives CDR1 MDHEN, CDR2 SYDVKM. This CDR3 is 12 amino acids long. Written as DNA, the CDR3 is TGTGCCAGCAGTATAACAGGGATTGAAGCTTTCTTT. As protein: CASSITGIEAFF.

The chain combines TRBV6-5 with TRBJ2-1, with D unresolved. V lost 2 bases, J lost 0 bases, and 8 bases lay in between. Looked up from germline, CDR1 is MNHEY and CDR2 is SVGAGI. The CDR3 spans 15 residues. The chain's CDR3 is CASSYRFDSYNEQFF. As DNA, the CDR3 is TGTGCCAGCAGTTACCGGTTCGACTCCTACAATGAGCAGTTCTTC.

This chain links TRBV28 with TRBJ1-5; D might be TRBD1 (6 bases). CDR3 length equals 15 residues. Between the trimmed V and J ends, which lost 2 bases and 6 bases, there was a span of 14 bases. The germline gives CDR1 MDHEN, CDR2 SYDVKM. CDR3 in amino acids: CASSLSGGGSQPQHF. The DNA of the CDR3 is TGTGCCAGCAGTTTAAGCGGGGGCGGATCTCAGCCCCAGCATTTT. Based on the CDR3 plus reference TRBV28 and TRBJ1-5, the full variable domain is DVKVTQSSRYLVKRTGEKVFLECVQDMDHENMFWYRQDPGLGLRLIYFSYDVKMKEKGDIPEGYSVSREKKERFSLILESASTNQTSMYLCASSLSGGGSQPQHFGDGTRLSIL.

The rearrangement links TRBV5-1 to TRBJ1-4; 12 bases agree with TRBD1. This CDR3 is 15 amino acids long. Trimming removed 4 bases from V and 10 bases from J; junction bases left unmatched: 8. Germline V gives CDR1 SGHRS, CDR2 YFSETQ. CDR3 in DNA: TGCGCCAGCAGCGGAGGGACAGGGGGCGCAGGAAAACTGTTTTTT. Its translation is CASSGGTGGAGKLFF.

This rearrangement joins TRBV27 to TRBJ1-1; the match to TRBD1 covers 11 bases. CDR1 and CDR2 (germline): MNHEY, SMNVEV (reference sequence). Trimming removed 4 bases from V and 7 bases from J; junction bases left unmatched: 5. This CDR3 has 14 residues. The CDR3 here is CASSYGTGGYEAFF. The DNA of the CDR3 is TGTGCCAGCAGTTACGGGACAGGGGGATATGAAGCTTTCTTT.

The CDR3 reads CASSVEVARGETQYF. The CDR3 nucleotides read TGTGCCAGCAGCGTAGAAGTAGCCAGAGGGGAGACCCAGTACTTC. The chain couples TRBV9 to TRBJ2-5, with a weak D call TRBD2 (5 bases). CDR1 is SGDLS, CDR2 YYNGEE, per germline. V was clipped by 0 bases and J by 5 bases, with 14 bases between them. The CDR3 contains 15 residues.

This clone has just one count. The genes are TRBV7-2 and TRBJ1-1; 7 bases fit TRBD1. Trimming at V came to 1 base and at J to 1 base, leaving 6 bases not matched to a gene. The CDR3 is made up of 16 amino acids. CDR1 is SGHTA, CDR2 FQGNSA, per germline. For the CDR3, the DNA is TGTGCCAGCAGCTTAGTAAGGGGGCGGGGGAACACTGAAGCTTTCTTT. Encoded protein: CASSLVRGRGNTEAFF.

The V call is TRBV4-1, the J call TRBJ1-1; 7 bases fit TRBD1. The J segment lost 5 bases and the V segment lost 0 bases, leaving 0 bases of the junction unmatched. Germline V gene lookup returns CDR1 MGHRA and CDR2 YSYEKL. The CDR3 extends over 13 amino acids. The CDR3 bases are TGCGCCAGCAGCCAAGAGACAGGGACTGAAGCTTTCTTT. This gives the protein CASSQETGTEAFF.

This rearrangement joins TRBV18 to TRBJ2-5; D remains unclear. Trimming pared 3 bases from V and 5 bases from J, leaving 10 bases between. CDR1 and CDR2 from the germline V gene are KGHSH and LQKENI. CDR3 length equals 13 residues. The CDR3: CASSPNIQETQYF. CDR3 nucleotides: TGTGCCAGCTCACCGAACATACAGGAGACCCAGTACTTC.

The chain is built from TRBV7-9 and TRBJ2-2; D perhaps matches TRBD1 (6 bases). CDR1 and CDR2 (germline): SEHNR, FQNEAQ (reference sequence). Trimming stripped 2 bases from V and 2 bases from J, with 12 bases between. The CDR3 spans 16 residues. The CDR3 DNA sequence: TGTGCCAGCAGCTTAAAACAGGGCCTAAACACCGGGGAGCTGTTTTTT. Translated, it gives CASSLKQGLNTGELFF.

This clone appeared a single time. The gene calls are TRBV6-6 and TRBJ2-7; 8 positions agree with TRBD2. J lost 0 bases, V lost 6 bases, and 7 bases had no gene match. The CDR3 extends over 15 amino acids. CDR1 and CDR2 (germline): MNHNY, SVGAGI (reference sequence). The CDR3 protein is CASRTWSGGSYEQYF. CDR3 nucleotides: TGTGCCAGCAGAACGTGGAGCGGGGGCTCCTACGAGCAGTACTTC.

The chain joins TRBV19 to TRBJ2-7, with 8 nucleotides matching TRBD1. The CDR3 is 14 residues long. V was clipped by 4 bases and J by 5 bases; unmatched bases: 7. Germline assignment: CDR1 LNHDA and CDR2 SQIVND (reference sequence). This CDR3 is CASSSPQGAHEQYF. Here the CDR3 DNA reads TGTGCCAGTAGTAGCCCCCAGGGGGCTCACGAGCAGTACTTC.

CDR3 in amino acids: CASRDQGGKNIQYF. In DNA form, the CDR3 reads TGTGCCAGCAGGGACCAGGGTGGGAAAAACATTCAGTACTTC. The V and J genes are TRBV25-1 and TRBJ2-4; D possibly corresponds to TRBD1 (5 bases). This CDR3 spans 14 amino acids. Per the germline V gene, CDR1 is MGHDK and CDR2 is SYGVNS. Trimming shortened V by 6 bases and J by 4 bases, and 13 bases separated the two germline ends.

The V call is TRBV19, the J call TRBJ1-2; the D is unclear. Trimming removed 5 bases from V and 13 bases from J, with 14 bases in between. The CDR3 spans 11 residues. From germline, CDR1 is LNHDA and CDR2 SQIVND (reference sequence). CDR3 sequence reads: CASSEGLSPTF. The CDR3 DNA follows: TGTGCCAGTAGTGAGGGCCTATCCCCCACCTTC.

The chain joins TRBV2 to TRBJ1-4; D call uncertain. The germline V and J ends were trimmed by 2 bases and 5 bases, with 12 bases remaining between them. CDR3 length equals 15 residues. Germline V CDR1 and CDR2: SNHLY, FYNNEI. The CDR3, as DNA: TGTGCCAGCAGTGAACGTGGTGGCCCAAATGAAAAACTGTTTTTT. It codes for CASSERGGPNEKLFF.

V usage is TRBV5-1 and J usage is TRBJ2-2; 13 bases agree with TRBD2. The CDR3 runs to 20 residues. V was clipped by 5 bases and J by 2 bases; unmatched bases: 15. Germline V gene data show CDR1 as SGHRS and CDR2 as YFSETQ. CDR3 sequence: CASRPIPRLAGGLNTGELFF. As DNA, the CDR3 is TGCGCCAGCAGACCGATCCCCAGACTAGCGGGGGGACTAAACACCGGGGAGCTGTTTTTT.

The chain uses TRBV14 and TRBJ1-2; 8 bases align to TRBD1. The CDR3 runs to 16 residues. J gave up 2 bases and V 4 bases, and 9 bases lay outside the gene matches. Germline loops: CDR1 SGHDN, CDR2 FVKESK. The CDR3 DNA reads TGTGCCAGCAGCCCCCGACAGGGGAGGTGGAACTATGGCTACACCTTC. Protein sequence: CASSPRQGRWNYGYTF.

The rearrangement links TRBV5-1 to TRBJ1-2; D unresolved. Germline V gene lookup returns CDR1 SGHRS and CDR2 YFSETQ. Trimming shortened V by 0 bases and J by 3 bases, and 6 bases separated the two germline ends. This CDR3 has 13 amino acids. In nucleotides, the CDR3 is TGCGCCAGCAGCTTGGATGGAGACTATGGCTACACCTTC. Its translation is CASSLDGDYGYTF.

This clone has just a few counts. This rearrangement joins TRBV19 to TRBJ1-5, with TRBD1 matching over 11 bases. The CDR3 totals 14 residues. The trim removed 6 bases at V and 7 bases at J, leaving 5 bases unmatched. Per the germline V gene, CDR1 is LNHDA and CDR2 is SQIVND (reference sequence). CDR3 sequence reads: CASRGQGDGQPQHF. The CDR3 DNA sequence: TGTGCCAGTAGGGGACAGGGGGACGGACAGCCCCAGCATTTT.